Below, 14 T cell receptor beta chains from the same sample are listed, as sequenced in a study of cytomegalovirus exposure and HLA in healthy donors. The PCR was carried out with 60 Vbeta primers and 13 Jbeta primers. Clones were sequenced by immunoSEQ multiplex PCR, and TCRdb holds only the in-frame ones, with some missing. Seen here are 120,000 or so clones, 81% observed once, and the top ten hold under 4.5%. Input material: PBMCs. These TCRs come from a man between 18 and 35 years old in good health and CMV-seropositive.

This chain joins TRBV7-8 and TRBJ2-5; 11 positions agree with TRBD1. The CDR3 loop spans 17 amino acids. The germline CDR1 and CDR2 sequences are SGHVS and FQNEAQ. Germline trimming cut 5 bases from V and 1 base from J; bases unmatched to any gene: 9. In nucleotides, the CDR3 is TGTGCCAGCAGCCGGACAGGGGGCGGTGCTCTCCAAGAGACCCAGTACTTC. Translating gives CASSRTGGGALQETQYF.

The genes are TRBV6-1 and TRBJ2-5; TRBD1 might be the D (6 bases). CDR1 is MNHNS and CDR2 is SASEGT in the germline V gene. This CDR3 has 13 amino acids. The V and J ends lost 6 bases and 4 bases respectively, with 12 bases between them. The chain's CDR3 is CASSLQGTETQYF. The CDR3 region has the DNA TGTGCCAGCAGCCTACAGGGAACAGAGACCCAGTACTTC.

The J gene is TRBJ2-7, the V gene TRBV30; 7 positions match TRBD1. Trimming removed 3 bases from V and 2 bases from J; junction bases left unmatched: 4. The CDR3 loop spans 13 amino acids. CDR1 and CDR2 (germline): GTSNPN, SVGIG (reference sequence). CDR3 sequence reads: CAWRVGQTYEQYF. The CDR3 DNA is TGTGCCTGGAGAGTGGGACAGACCTACGAGCAGTACTTC.

This chain uses TRBV5-1 with TRBJ2-1; D may be TRBD2 (6 bases). The CDR3 loop spans 17 amino acids. Trimming shortened V by 0 bases and J by 1 base, and 14 bases separated the two germline ends. Looked up from germline, CDR1 is SGHRS and CDR2 is YFSETQ. The CDR3 coding sequence is TGCGCCAGCAGCTTGGCGGGTGCGGGAAGTTCCTACAATGAGCAGTTCTTC. Protein product: CASSLAGAGSSYNEQFF.

The CDR3 here is CASKTTGLNTEAFF. CDR3 nucleotide sequence: TGTGCCAGCAAGACGACAGGGTTGAACACTGAAGCTTTCTTT. The chain links TRBV6-5 to TRBJ1-1; TRBD1 matches at 7 bases. The CDR3 runs to 14 residues. Unmatched junction bases numbered 5, after V lost 7 bases and J lost 0 bases. In germline, CDR1 is MNHEY, CDR2 SVGAGI.

This clone was seen only a few times. The V call is TRBV25-1, the J call TRBJ1-2; D perhaps matches TRBD1 (5 bases). The V end lost 4 bases, the J end lost 6 bases, and 9 bases lay between the germline ends. CDR1 and CDR2 from the germline V gene are MGHDK and SYGVNS. The CDR3 sequence is 12 residues long. The CDR3 spells CASSAGVHGYTF. As DNA, the CDR3 is TGTGCCAGCAGTGCGGGGGTCCATGGCTACACCTTC.

V and J are TRBV19 and TRBJ2-6; TRBD1 agrees at 8 bases. CDR3 size: 17 residues. The germline gives CDR1 LNHDA, CDR2 SQIVND (reference sequence). Trimming removed 5 bases from V and 0 bases from J; junction bases left unmatched: 6. The CDR3 sequence is CASSSRGPNSGANVLTF. In nucleotides, the CDR3 is TGTGCCAGTAGTTCCAGGGGGCCCAACTCTGGGGCCAACGTCCTGACTTTC. Full variable domain (outside the CDR3, taken from reference TRBV19 and TRBJ2-6): DGGITQSPKYLFRKEGQNVTLSCEQNLNHDAMYWYRQDPGQGLRLIYYSQIVNDFQKGDIAEGYSVSREKKESFPLTVTSAQKNPTAFYLCASSSRGPNSGANVLTFGAGSRLTVL.

This chain links TRBV9 with TRBJ2-3; 13 bases are a match to TRBD2. Germline V gene lookup returns CDR1 SGDLS and CDR2 YYNGEE. V was clipped by 3 bases and J by 4 bases; unmatched bases: 14. There are 19 residues in the CDR3. The chain's CDR3 is CASSGRTSGRTGPADTQYF. As DNA, the CDR3 is TGTGCCAGCAGCGGACGGACTAGCGGGAGAACCGGGCCCGCAGATACGCAGTATTTT.

The gene calls are TRBV7-2 and TRBJ2-3; a possible D gene is TRBD1 (10 bases). V lost 6 bases and J 4 bases, leaving 23 bases between the germline ends. The CDR3 consists of 17 residues. Germline CDR1 and CDR2: SGHTA and FQGNSA. The CDR3 region has the DNA TGTGCCAGCAGGCAAAATGCGGGAGGGACAGGGGCAGATACGCAGTATTTT. Translation: CASRQNAGGTGADTQYF.

There are a few counts of this clone. The gene calls are TRBV29-1 and TRBJ2-5; possible D gene TRBD2, 6 bases. The V and J ends lost 6 bases and 4 bases respectively, with 15 bases between them. The CDR3 sequence is 13 residues long. Per the germline V gene, CDR1 is SQVTM and CDR2 is ANQGSEA. CDR3: CSVQVEGGETQYF. As DNA, the CDR3 is TGCAGCGTACAAGTGGAGGGCGGAGAGACCCAGTACTTC.

The chain combines TRBV18 with TRBJ2-3; TRBD2 aligns across 7 bases. V dropped 1 base and J dropped 3; count of bases not matched to a gene: 4. The CDR3 sequence is 15 residues long. CDR1 and CDR2 from the germline V gene are KGHSH and LQKENI. The CDR3 DNA is TGTGCCAGCTCACCACTGGGCGGGAGTACAGATACGCAGTATTTT. Translation: CASSPLGGSTDTQYF.

This clone was counted only a few times. The V gene is TRBV5-1, the J gene TRBJ2-3, with TRBD2 matching 7 bases. CDR1 and CDR2 (germline): SGHRS, YFSETQ. This CDR3 has 15 residues. V was clipped by 4 bases and J by 5 bases; unmatched bases: 10. The CDR3 region is CASSLWGGVGDTQYF. The CDR3 DNA reads TGCGCCAGCAGCCTGTGGGGGGGGGTAGGAGATACGCAGTATTTT. Filled out from reference TRBV5-1 and TRBJ2-3, the complete variable domain reads KAGVTQTPRYLIKTRGQQVTLSCSPISGHRSVSWYQQTPGQGLQFLFEYFSETQRNKGNFPGRFSGRQFSNSRSEMNVSTLELGDSALYLCASSLWGGVGDTQYFGPGTRLTVL.

The chain has TRBV5-6 and TRBJ2-5, with D possibly being TRBD2 (6 bases). CDR1 is SGHDT and CDR2 is YYEEEE in the germline V gene. Trimming removed 1 base from V and 4 bases from J, with 11 bases in between. This CDR3 has 14 residues. CDR3 in DNA: TGTGCCAGCAGCTTGTATCGCGGGATAGAGACCCAGTACTTC. It codes for CASSLYRGIETQYF. Looking up the rest from reference TRBV5-6 and TRBJ2-5 gives the full variable domain: DAGVTQSPTHLIKTRGQQVTLRCSPKSGHDTVSWYQQALGQGPQFIFQYYEEEERQRGNFPDRFSGHQFPNYSSELNVNALLLGDSALYLCASSLYRGIETQYFGPGTRLLVL.

This clone has ten or more counts. This rearrangement joins TRBV4-3 to TRBJ1-1; TRBD1 aligns across 7 bases. The CDR3 is made up of 15 amino acids. Germline assignment: CDR1 LGHNA and CDR2 YSLEER. The V segment lost 0 bases and the J segment 4 bases; nucleotides outside the gene matches: 5. CDR3 sequence: CASSQDVGGVTEAFF. The DNA of the CDR3 is TGCGCCAGCAGCCAAGATGTAGGGGGCGTCACTGAAGCTTTCTTT.